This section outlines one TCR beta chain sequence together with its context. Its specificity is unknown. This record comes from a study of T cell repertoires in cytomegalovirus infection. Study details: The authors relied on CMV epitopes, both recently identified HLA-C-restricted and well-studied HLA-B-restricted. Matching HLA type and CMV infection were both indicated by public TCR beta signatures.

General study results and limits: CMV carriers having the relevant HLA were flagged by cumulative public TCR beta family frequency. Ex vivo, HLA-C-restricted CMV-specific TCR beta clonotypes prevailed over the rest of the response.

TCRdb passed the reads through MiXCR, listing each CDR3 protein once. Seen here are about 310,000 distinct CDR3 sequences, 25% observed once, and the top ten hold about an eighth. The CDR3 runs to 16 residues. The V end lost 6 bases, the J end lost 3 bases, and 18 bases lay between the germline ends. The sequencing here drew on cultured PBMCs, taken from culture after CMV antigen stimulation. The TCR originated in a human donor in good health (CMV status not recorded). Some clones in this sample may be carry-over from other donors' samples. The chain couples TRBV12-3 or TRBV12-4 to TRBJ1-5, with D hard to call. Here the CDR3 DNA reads TGTGCCAGCAGGCGGACCAGACGTGAGCTCAATCAGCCCCAGCATTTT. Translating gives CASRRTRRELNQPQHF.